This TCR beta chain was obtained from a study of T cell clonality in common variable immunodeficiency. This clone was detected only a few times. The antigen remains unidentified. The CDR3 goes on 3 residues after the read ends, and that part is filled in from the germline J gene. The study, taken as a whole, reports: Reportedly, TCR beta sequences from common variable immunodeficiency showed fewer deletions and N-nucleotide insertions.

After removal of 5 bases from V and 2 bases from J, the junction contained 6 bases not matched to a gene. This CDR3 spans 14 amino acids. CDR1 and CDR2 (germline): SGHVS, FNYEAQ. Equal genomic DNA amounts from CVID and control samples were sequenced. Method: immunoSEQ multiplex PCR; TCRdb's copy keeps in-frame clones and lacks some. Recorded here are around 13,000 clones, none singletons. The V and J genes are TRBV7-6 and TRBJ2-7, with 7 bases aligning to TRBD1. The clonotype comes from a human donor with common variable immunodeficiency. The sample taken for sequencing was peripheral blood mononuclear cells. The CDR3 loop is CASSPRDSTYEQYF. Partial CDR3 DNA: TGTGCCAGCAGCCCCCGGGACAGTACCTACGAG. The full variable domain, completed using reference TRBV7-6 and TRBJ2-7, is GAGVSQSPRYKVTKRGQDVALRCDPISGHVSLYWYRQALGQGPEFLTYFNYEAQQDKSGLPNDRFSAERPEGSISTLTIQRTEQRDSAMYRCASSPRDSTYEQYFGPGTRLTVT.